This T cell receptor beta chain comes out of a study of neurological immune-mediated disorders. V dropped 0 bases and J dropped 6 bases, with 9 bases sitting between them. Per the germline V gene, CDR1 is SGHRS and CDR2 is YFSETQ. This CDR3 has 13 residues. This clonotype occurred many times. As to time point: longitudinal time-point 1 (baseline). TCRdb recomputed calls from the 5' RACE reads with MiXCR, one row per CDR3 protein. Of tens of thousands of distinct CDR3 sequences listed, 3.2% were seen once; the top ten hold more than 7.5%. The gene calls are TRBV5-1 and TRBJ2-5; a weak D match, TRBD2 (5 bases). Sequenced: PBMCs. The clonotype was recovered from a woman in her sixties or seventies with multiple sclerosis. The CDR3 is CASSLDERKTQYF. The DNA for the CDR3 is TGCGCCAGCAGCTTGGATGAGCGGAAGACCCAGTACTTC.